This passage covers 9 T cell receptor beta chains from one sample sequenced in a study of beta chain features in type 1 diabetes. Whole-study findings and limits: In every one of the four CD4+ subsets, TCRB CDR3s were moderately but significantly shorter in Type 1 diabetes patients.

Expressed TCRB transcripts were sequenced because the entire RNA isolate underwent reverse transcription. Sequencing used immunoSEQ multiplex PCR; TCRdb keeps in-frame clones, though not all of them. This table holds 500,000 to 650,000 clones, 9.5% to 15% found once. Their cognate antigens are unknown. The specimen sequenced was naive CD4+ T cells from blood. These TCRs come from a man aged 25-40 years with type 1 diabetes.

The rearrangement uses TRBV28 and TRBJ2-7; weak D call: TRBD1 (6 bases). Germline values: CDR1 MDHEN, CDR2 SYDVKM. The CDR3 is made up of 13 amino acids. Trimming cost V 10 bases and J 2 bases, with 15 bases left between them. This CDR3 is CATRTAQTYEQYF. The CDR3 DNA reads TGTGCCACCCGGACAGCTCAAACCTACGAGCAGTACTTC.

The chain uses TRBV7-2 and TRBJ1-1; no clear D gene. The V end lost 1 base, the J end lost 9 bases, and 15 bases lay between the germline ends. CDR3 length: 14 residues. CDR1 is SGHTA, CDR2 FQGNSA, per germline. In DNA, the CDR3 is TGTGCCAGCAGCTTAGAATCCGGGAATCTAAAAGCTTTCTTT. Its protein product is CASSLESGNLKAFF.

This clone was seen many times. The gene calls are TRBV6-1 and TRBJ1-6; no clear D. CDR3 length: 12 residues. V was clipped by 4 bases and J by 7 bases, with 5 bases between them. CDR1 is MNHNS, CDR2 SASEGT, per germline. The CDR3: CASSVDNSPLHF. CDR3 coding DNA: TGTGCCAGCAGTGTTGACAATTCACCCCTCCACTTT.

This chain uses TRBV10-3 with TRBJ1-1, with TRBD1 as a possible D gene (5 bases). V lost 2 bases and J 5 bases, leaving 6 bases between the germline ends. The V gene's germline CDR1 is ENHRY and CDR2 SYGVKD. CDR3 size: 12 residues. The CDR3: CAISEGATEAFF. For the CDR3, the DNA is TGTGCCATCAGTGAGGGGGCAACTGAAGCTTTCTTT.

As for this clone: At one end the junction does not follow the germline gene, possibly because of a read error. The V gene is TRBV27, the J gene TRBJ2-1, with TRBD1 matching 10 bases. This CDR3 region has 17 residues. Germline CDR1 MNHEY, CDR2 SMNVEV (reference sequence). The CDR3 is CASSFPRQGASHNEQFF. CDR3 sequence (DNA): TGTGCCAGCAGTTTCCCTCGACAGGGGGCCTCCCACAATGAGCAGTTCTTC.

V gene TRBV28 combines with J gene TRBJ2-2; the match to TRBD1 covers 8 bases. This CDR3 has 14 residues. The ends lost 5 bases at V and 4 bases at J; junction bases unmatched: 3. Germline lookup yields CDR1 MDHEN and CDR2 SYDVKM. The CDR3 loop is CASSNTGGTGELFF. CDR3 DNA sequence: TGTGCCAGCAGTAACACAGGGGGCACCGGGGAGCTGTTTTTT.

Only a few counts were recorded for this clone. This chain links TRBV14 with TRBJ1-2; D not resolved. Deletions cut 3 bases from V and 2 bases from J, with 7 bases between. This CDR3 is built from 13 residues. Germline V gene data show CDR1 as SGHDN and CDR2 as FVKESK. CDR3 in DNA: TGTGCCAGCAGCCAGAGTAGGAACTATGGCTACACCTTC. Protein product: CASSQSRNYGYTF.

The genes are TRBV7-9 and TRBJ2-3, with D possibly matching TRBD2 (7 bases). The V gene lost 5 bases and the J gene lost 4 bases, with 16 bases spanning the gap. This CDR3 has 15 residues. Looked up from germline, CDR1 is SEHNR and CDR2 is FQNEAQ (reference sequence). The CDR3 loop reads CASSPTGGRADTQYF. CDR3 sequence (DNA): TGTGCCAGCAGCCCCACCGGGGGGCGCGCAGATACGCAGTATTTT.

The chain combines TRBV7-2 with TRBJ2-7, with D possibly being TRBD1 (5 bases). The CDR3 runs 15 residues. The V and J ends lost 4 bases and 4 bases respectively, with 17 bases between them. CDR1 SGHTA and CDR2 FQGNSA come from the germline V gene. This CDR3 is CASSSPDRGQYEQYF. The CDR3 region has the DNA TGTGCCAGCAGCTCTCCCGATAGGGGCCAGTACGAGCAGTACTTC.